These T cell receptor beta chains were read from a single sample in a study of cytomegalovirus exposure and HLA in healthy donors. The assay was immunoSEQ multiplex PCR, and TCRdb's table has in-frame clones only and misses some. The top ten hold 3.5% to 5.5% of the sample, which has under 200,000 clones, approximately 71% seen once. The source material was PBMCs. All receptors derive from a woman under 30 in good health and CMV-seropositive. The conserved cysteine and the conserved F or W are not part of the CDR3 here.

v_call: TRBV7-6
cdr3_aa: ASSLFGNSGGELF

v_call: TRBV11-2
cdr3_aa: ASSLVGTGGYGYT

v_call: TRBV10-2
cdr3_aa: ASSGMTIRDYDRNEQF

v_call: TRBV7-8
cdr3_aa: ASSFGDGSYGYT

v_call: TRBV18
cdr3_aa: ASSPRTGGMNQPQH

v_call: TRBV7-2
cdr3_aa: ASSSRQGSMKSYEQY

v_call: TRBV10-3
cdr3_aa: AISEIAGADTQY

v_call: TRBV6-4
cdr3_aa: ASGIRQKRGNSPLH

v_call: TRBV15
cdr3_aa: ATSRKRDSENYGYT

v_call: TRBV28
cdr3_aa: ASSESGRVHGYT

v_call: TRBV19
cdr3_aa: ASLGGGQGFAEAF

v_call: TRBV7-6
cdr3_aa: ASSLAGQAWGMNTEAF

v_call: TRBV29-1
cdr3_aa: SVGTRGDTEAF

v_call: TRBV7-2
cdr3_aa: ASSSRTTSSYEQY

v_call: TRBV7-2
cdr3_aa: ASSPFTGHYGYT

v_call: TRBV7-6
cdr3_aa: ASSSIDITEAF

v_call: TRBV6-5
cdr3_aa: ASSLQGPNSPLH

v_call: TRBV15
cdr3_aa: ATSRFPIQGAVSDTQY

v_call: TRBV7-3
cdr3_aa: ASSLTLTNTQY

v_call: TRBV19
cdr3_aa: ASSVRSGTNNEQF

v_call: TRBV9
cdr3_aa: ASSGLLAGEETDTQY

v_call: TRBV4-2
cdr3_aa: ASSRTSGAETQY

v_call: TRBV7-9
cdr3_aa: ASSSFHTGGPTEAF

v_call: TRBV4-1
cdr3_aa: ASSQSEGQF

v_call: TRBV4-3
cdr3_aa: ASSPQTGGDTEAF

v_call: TRBV5-8
cdr3_aa: ASSHRTGRYEQY

v_call: TRBV2
cdr3_aa: ASSLDNQPQH

v_call: TRBV5-6
cdr3_aa: ASRLDPGQGSNEQF

v_call: TRBV27
cdr3_aa: ASRSPGTPSSYNEQF

v_call: TRBV5-4
cdr3_aa: ASSVRGRQNSYPYTQY

v_call: TRBV7-9
cdr3_aa: ASSSPDRGHYEQY

v_call: TRBV28
cdr3_aa: ASRGGQGTANYGYT

v_call: TRBV5-1
cdr3_aa: ATSKGGNTEAF

v_call: TRBV28
cdr3_aa: ASSGGDRGSTEAF

v_call: TRBV28
cdr3_aa: ASSQTGFYGYT

v_call: TRBV13
cdr3_aa: ASSLSLGVSGGEQY

v_call: TRBV29-1
cdr3_aa: SVEVTGGDTQY

v_call: TRBV28
cdr3_aa: ASSLNPYDRGNPYEQY

v_call: TRBV5-1
cdr3_aa: ASSLDIYEQY

v_call: TRBV9
cdr3_aa: ASSLRGSTDTQY

v_call: TRBV6-1
cdr3_aa: ASSEALGGYGYT

v_call: TRBV5-1
cdr3_aa: ASSLDVGHEQY

v_call: TRBV7-7
cdr3_aa: ASSYQVSERDEQF

v_call: TRBV7-2
cdr3_aa: ASSLAGDDTSFYEQY

v_call: TRBV5-6
cdr3_aa: ASSSVGGTGIGTDTQY

v_call: TRBV7-6
cdr3_aa: ASSLEGMNTEAF

v_call: TRBV11-2
cdr3_aa: ASSVTNTGELF